These 24 T cell receptor beta chains were sequenced from one sample in a study of T-cell memory formation after mild COVID-19. MiXCR, applied by TCRdb to the 5' RACE reads, yields one record per CDR3 protein. The sample shows 200,000 or so distinct CDR3 sequences, 18% of them seen only once. The sequenced sample was PBMCs or a T cell subset sorted from them (not recorded which). These receptor sequences come from an adult woman who had mild COVID-19 (a few samples of this study predate the infection). Cell type and time point are not known.

This clonotype was detected a few times. V is TRBV20-1 and J is TRBJ2-3; tentative D call: TRBD1 (6 bases). Trimming left V 3 bases short and J 9 bases short, with 10 bases between. The germline V gene encodes CDR1 DFQATT and CDR2 SNEGSKA (reference sequence). The length of the CDR3 is 11 residues. The CDR3 region has the DNA TGCAGTGCTAGGAGGGACACCACGCAGTATTTT. This gives the protein CSARRDTTQYF.

The chain couples TRBV5-1 to TRBJ2-7; no clear D gene. CDR1 and CDR2 (germline): SGHRS, YFSETQ. Trimming left V 4 bases short and J 3 bases short, with 8 bases between. This CDR3 spans 12 amino acids. The CDR3 bases are TGCGCCAGCAGCGACACTTACTACGAGCAGTACTTC. Residues: CASSDTYYEQYF. Complete variable domain (other parts from reference TRBV5-1 and TRBJ2-7): KAGVTQTPRYLIKTRGQQVTLSCSPISGHRSVSWYQQTPGQGLQFLFEYFSETQRNKGNFPGRFSGRQFSNSRSEMNVSTLELGDSALYLCASSDTYYEQYFGPGTRLTVT.

The chain couples TRBV5-1 to TRBJ2-5; maybe TRBD1 (6 bases). This CDR3 has 10 residues. Germline CDR1 SGHRS, CDR2 YFSETQ. Trimming removed 10 bases at V and 4 bases at J, with 8 bases between. CDR3 DNA: TGCGCCTCACAGGGAGAGACCCAGTACTTC. Protein sequence: CASQGETQYF. The whole variable domain, filled in from reference TRBV5-1 and TRBJ2-5, reads KAGVTQTPRYLIKTRGQQVTLSCSPISGHRSVSWYQQTPGQGLQFLFEYFSETQRNKGNFPGRFSGRQFSNSRSEMNVSTLELGDSALYLCASQGETQYFGPGTRLLVL.

As DNA, the CDR3 is TGTGCCACCGGCCTGACAGAGAATGAGCAGTTCTTC. It specifies CATGLTENEQFF. The chain uses TRBV10-3 and TRBJ2-1; tentative D call: TRBD1 (5 bases). CDR1 is ENHRY and CDR2 is SYGVKD in the germline V gene. The V and J ends lost 10 bases and 7 bases respectively, with 14 bases between them. CDR3 length: 12 residues.

This clonotype was counted many times. The chain is built from TRBV4-2 and TRBJ1-5, with 8 bases aligning to TRBD1. J gave up 6 bases and V 4 bases, and 8 bases lay outside the gene matches. This CDR3 is 15 amino acids long. The germline gives CDR1 LGHNA, CDR2 YNFKEQ. The CDR3 coding sequence is TGTGCCAGCAGCCGAGAGGACAGGGAGGGTCAGCCCCAGCATTTT. Translation gives CASSREDREGQPQHF.

This clonotype was counted only a few times. The chain carries TRBV5-1 and TRBJ2-3, with 10 bases matching TRBD1. Trimming at V came to 2 bases and at J to 2 bases, leaving 5 bases not matched to a gene. The CDR3 has 16 residues. The germline CDR1 and CDR2 sequences are SGHRS and YFSETQ. CDR3: CASSFGGQGNTDTQYF. The CDR3 nucleotides are TGCGCCAGCAGCTTCGGGGGACAGGGGAACACAGATACGCAGTATTTT.

This clonotype was counted a few times. The chain joins TRBV7-6 to TRBJ1-6; 9 bases are a match to TRBD1. The germline V gene has CDR1 SGHVS and CDR2 FNYEAQ. With V trimmed by 1 base and J by 6 bases, 1 base remained unmatched. The CDR3 spans 15 residues. The CDR3 DNA sequence: TGTGCCAGCAGCTTAGGGGACAGGGTTAATTCACCCCTCCACTTT. Protein product: CASSLGDRVNSPLHF.

This sequence joins TRBV20-1 and TRBJ2-1, with TRBD2 matching over 7 bases. Trimming at V came to 1 base and at J to 3 bases, leaving 9 bases not matched to a gene. The CDR3 is made up of 16 amino acids. Germline-derived CDR1 and CDR2 are DFQATT and SNEGSKA (reference sequence). The CDR3 coding sequence is TGCAGTGCTAGAGTAGCGGGCCTTGGGGGCTACAATGAGCAGTTCTTC. Its protein product is CSARVAGLGGYNEQFF.

Only a few counts were recorded for this clonotype. The CDR3 DNA follows: TGTGCCAGCAGCCGGGCAGGGACAGGAGTTACTGAAGCTTTCTTT. It translates to CASSRAGTGVTEAFF. The chain combines TRBV5-6 with TRBJ1-1, with 8 bases fitting TRBD1. Trimming removed 4 bases from V and 5 bases from J; junction bases left unmatched: 10. Germline values: CDR1 SGHDT, CDR2 YYEEEE. The CDR3 extends over 15 amino acids.

This clonotype showed up just a few times. V gene TRBV12-3 or TRBV12-4 combines with J gene TRBJ2-3, with a possible D match to TRBD1 (6 bases). The CDR3 length is 16 residues. V was clipped by 6 bases and J by 1 base, with 17 bases between them. Here the CDR3 reads CASRRNTGSGTDTQYF. CDR3 nucleotide sequence: TGTGCCAGCAGGCGAAACACAGGGAGTGGCACAGATACGCAGTATTTT.

CDR3 region: CASSEYTDTQYF. The CDR3 nucleotides read TGTGCCAGCAGCGAATACACAGATACGCAGTATTTT. This chain uses TRBV7-2 with TRBJ2-3, with D uncertain. CDR1 and CDR2 from the germline V gene are SGHTA and FQGNSA. The CDR3 sequence is 12 residues long. Trimming took 5 bases from V and 2 from J, leaving 5 bases between them.

As to this clonotype: At one of its ends the junction is not consistent with the germline gene, which may arise from a read error. J is TRBJ2-3 and V is TRBV7-2; D is perhaps TRBD1 (6 bases). In germline, CDR1 is SGHTA, CDR2 FQGNSA. CDR3 size: 15 residues. The CDR3 DNA reads as TGTGCCAGCAGCCTCGACAGGCTTAGCACATATACGCAGTATTTT. The encoded protein is CASSLDRLSTYTQYF. Using reference TRBV7-2 and TRBJ2-3 for the parts outside the CDR3, the full variable domain is GAGVSQSPSNKVTEKGKDVELRCDPISGHTALYWYRQSLGQGLEFLIYFQGNSAPDKSGLPSDRFSAERTGGSVSTLTIQRTQQEDSAVYLCASSLDRLSTYTQYFGPGTRLTVL.

The chain joins TRBV3-1 to TRBJ2-1; TRBD1 aligns across 10 bases. This CDR3 region has 15 residues. V dropped 1 base and J dropped 9; count of bases not matched to a gene: 6. The germline V gene encodes CDR1 LGHDT and CDR2 YNNKEL (reference sequence). The CDR3 DNA is TGTGCCAGCAGCCAAGGACAGGGGGCGCCTGCTGAGCAGTTCTTC. Translating it yields CASSQGQGAPAEQFF.

This clonotype has at least ten counts. The chain uses TRBV2 and TRBJ1-2, with TRBD1 as a possible D gene (5 bases). The V gene's germline CDR1 is SNHLY and CDR2 FYNNEI. The CDR3 totals 12 residues. The germline V and J ends were trimmed by 7 bases and 4 bases, with 10 bases remaining between them. CDR3 loop: CASTRQRYGYTF. The CDR3 DNA sequence: TGTGCCAGCACTCGACAGCGCTATGGCTACACCTTC.

This clonotype was picked up many times. The rearrangement links TRBV7-9 to TRBJ1-4, with TRBD1 matching over 9 bases. Trimming cost V 3 bases and J 5 bases; bases outside gene matches: 1. Germline assignment: CDR1 SEHNR and CDR2 FQNEAQ (reference sequence). This CDR3 contains 14 residues. The CDR3 reads CASSLGQGNEKLFF. CDR3 bases: TGTGCCAGCAGCTTGGGACAGGGAAATGAAAAACTGTTTTTT.

This clonotype has a handful of counts. The chain joins TRBV5-1 to TRBJ1-4; TRBD1 matches at 11 bases. The CDR3 covers 16 residues. CDR1 and CDR2 from the germline V gene are SGHRS and YFSETQ. J lost 5 bases, V lost 4 bases, and 7 bases had no gene match. This CDR3 reads CASSRTGGAGNEKLFF. The CDR3 DNA sequence: TGCGCCAGCAGCCGGACAGGGGGCGCGGGCAATGAAAAACTGTTTTTT.

The chain couples TRBV20-1 to TRBJ2-1; 13 bases agree with TRBD2. The CDR3 is made up of 14 amino acids. Germline V gene sequence: CDR1 DFQATT, CDR2 SNEGSKA (reference sequence). V shed 8 bases, J shed 9 bases, and the junction held 10 bases outside the gene matches. The CDR3 loop reads CSSTRLAGGGEQFF. The CDR3 nucleotides read TGCAGTTCGACTCGACTAGCGGGAGGAGGTGAGCAGTTCTTC.

This clonotype was picked up a small number of times. The V gene is TRBV12-3 or TRBV12-4, the J gene TRBJ2-5; possible D gene TRBD2, 5 bases. CDR3 size: 13 residues. The germline V and J ends were trimmed by 4 bases and 1 base, with 7 bases remaining between them. The CDR3 protein is CASSYSVQETQYF. The CDR3 DNA reads as TGTGCCAGCAGTTATAGCGTCCAAGAGACCCAGTACTTC.

This clonotype occurred a few times. This chain links TRBV10-3 with TRBJ2-7; D may be TRBD1 or TRBD2 (6 bases each). The germline gives CDR1 ENHRY, CDR2 SYGVKD. The CDR3 has 12 residues. V lost 4 bases and J lost 6, with 10 bases in between. The CDR3 sequence is CAISGGGGEQYF. In DNA, the CDR3 is TGTGCCATCAGTGGAGGGGGAGGCGAGCAGTACTTC.

The V and J genes are TRBV5-5 and TRBJ2-1; 7 bases agree with TRBD1. The V gene's germline CDR1 is SGHKS and CDR2 YYEKEE (reference sequence). This CDR3 is 15 amino acids long. V dropped 0 bases and J dropped 4; count of bases not matched to a gene: 4. CDR3 coding DNA: TGTGCCAGCAGCTTGGTGGACAGGCAATACAATGAGCAGTTCTTC. Residues: CASSLVDRQYNEQFF.

V is TRBV3-1 and J is TRBJ1-2, with 11 bases matching TRBD1. The V gene end was trimmed by 2 bases and the J gene end by 6 bases; junction bases not matched to a gene: 2. The CDR3 contains 14 residues. Germline lookup yields CDR1 LGHDT and CDR2 YNNKEL (reference sequence). This CDR3 reads CASSQWTGGDGYTF. CDR3 in DNA: TGTGCCAGCAGCCAATGGACAGGGGGCGATGGCTACACCTTC.

The chain carries TRBV7-8 and TRBJ2-7; possible D gene TRBD1, 6 bases. Trimming removed 1 base at V and 2 bases at J, with 12 bases between. Germline V CDR1 and CDR2: SGHVS, FQNEAQ. CDR3 size: 15 residues. CDR3 DNA sequence: TGTGCCAGCAGCTTAGAGGCAGGGGAGACCTACGAGCAGTACTTC. This codes for CASSLEAGETYEQYF. Looking up the rest from reference TRBV7-8 and TRBJ2-7 gives the full variable domain: GAGVSQSPRYKVAKRGQDVALRCDPISGHVSLFWYQQALGQGPEFLTYFQNEAQLDKSGLPSDRFFAERPEGSVSTLKIQRTQQEDSAVYLCASSLEAGETYEQYFGPGTRLTVT.

This clonotype was counted only a few times. The chain links TRBV5-5 to TRBJ1-2; D gene ambiguous. V was cut by 3 bases and J by 7 bases, with 10 bases left in between. CDR1 and CDR2 from the germline V gene are SGHKS and YYEKEE (reference sequence). CDR3 size: 12 residues. The CDR3 is CASSSRPFGYTF. CDR3 in DNA: TGTGCCAGCAGCTCCCGACCGTTTGGCTACACCTTC.

This clonotype has a handful of counts. The chain recombines TRBV24-1 with TRBJ1-1; no clear D gene. The germline V and J ends were trimmed by 5 bases and 0 bases, with 6 bases remaining between them. This CDR3 contains 13 residues. Germline CDR1 and CDR2: KGHDR and SFDVKD. DNA of the CDR3: TGTGCCACCAGTGGTGGGATGAACACTGAAGCTTTCTTT. Its translation: CATSGGMNTEAFF.